The clone carrying this TCR beta chain was recorded once. The target antigen is unknown. The data were taken from a study of CD8+ T cells in alopecia areata. Study outcomes and limitations: In blood and scalp, many expanded lesional clones persisted during tofacitinib. Any link of baseline CD8+ expansion to response, resting on one nonresponder, remains uncertain. The study found higher clonality in lesional than normal scalp, especially in alopecia totalis/universalis. Within the top 100, expanded CD8+ clones significantly decreased with tofacitinib, as did scalp clonality.

Treatment given: oral pan-JAK inhibitor, 5-10 mg twice daily. TCR sequencing used cDNA made by reverse transcription of extracted RNA. Only in-frame clones appear in the TCRdb table, and some are missing; sequencing was by immunoSEQ multiplex PCR. Of about 87,000 clones listed, just over 70% are singletons. Material: CD8+ T cells sorted from blood, obtained around week 44, from a patient treated with tofacitinib. This TCR was sampled from a human donor with alopecia areata.

This CDR3 is CASSVTGSSNTGELFF. The CDR3 nucleotides read TGTGCCAGCAGCGTAACAGGGAGTTCGAACACCGGGGAGCTGTTTTTT. This chain links TRBV5-6 with TRBJ2-2, with D maybe TRBD1 (6 bases). Germline CDR1 and CDR2: SGHDT and YYEEEE. Trimming removed 4 bases from V and 0 bases from J, with 13 bases in between. The length of the CDR3 is 16 residues.